What follows are 28 T cell receptor beta chains derived from one specimen sequenced in a study of OX40 agonist ivuxolimab in advanced cancers. The assay was immunoSEQ multiplex PCR, and TCRdb's table has in-frame clones only and misses some. The table has about 79,000 clones, roughly 88% seen once. The specimen comprised CD4+ or CD8+ T cells sorted from blood, sampled in a trial of the OX40 agonist ivuxolimab. These receptors were collected from an adult with an advanced solid tumor such as melanoma, head and neck, liver or kidney cancer.

CDR3 nucleotide sequence: TGTGCCAGCAGATGGACTAGCGGGAGTTACCCAGATACGCAGTATTTT. This gives the protein CASRWTSGSYPDTQYF. This sequence joins TRBV28 and TRBJ2-3; 13 nucleotides line up with TRBD2. This CDR3 has 16 residues. CDR1 MDHEN and CDR2 SYDVKM come from the germline V gene. The V gene end was trimmed by 6 bases and the J gene end by 4 bases; junction bases not matched to a gene: 7. Full variable domain (outside the CDR3, taken from reference TRBV28 and TRBJ2-3): DVKVTQSSRYLVKRTGEKVFLECVQDMDHENMFWYRQDPGLGLRLIYFSYDVKMKEKGDIPEGYSVSREKKERFSLILESASTNQTSMYLCASRWTSGSYPDTQYFGPGTRLTVL.

J is TRBJ2-3 and V is TRBV9; the D is unclear. CDR1 and CDR2 from the germline V gene are SGDLS and YYNGEE. Trimming stripped 2 bases from V and 2 bases from J, with 9 bases between. The CDR3 extends over 14 amino acids. The CDR3 bases are TGTGCCAGCAGCGTTGGAGTGGACACAGATACGCAGTATTTT. Translation: CASSVGVDTDTQYF.

The J gene is TRBJ2-7, the V gene TRBV5-1; D is perhaps TRBD2 (5 bases). Germline assignment: CDR1 SGHRS and CDR2 YFSETQ. This CDR3 has 15 amino acids. V lost 4 bases and J 0 bases, leaving 14 bases between the germline ends. The CDR3 here is CASSLLTGISYEQYF. CDR3 nucleotides: TGCGCCAGCAGCCTCTTAACCGGGATCTCCTACGAGCAGTACTTC. The complete variable domain, with remaining parts taken from reference TRBV5-1 and TRBJ2-7, reads KAGVTQTPRYLIKTRGQQVTLSCSPISGHRSVSWYQQTPGQGLQFLFEYFSETQRNKGNFPGRFSGRQFSNSRSEMNVSTLELGDSALYLCASSLLTGISYEQYFGPGTRLTVT.

J is TRBJ2-7 and V is TRBV7-2; D call uncertain. CDR1 is SGHTA and CDR2 is FQGNSA in the germline V gene. CDR3 length: 13 amino acids. V was pared by 1 base and J by 0 bases, with 4 bases between. CDR3 nucleotide sequence: TGTGCCAGCAGCTTAGAGCGCTCCTACGAGCAGTACTTC. Its protein product is CASSLERSYEQYF.

A word on this clone: At one end the junction does not follow the germline gene, possibly because of a read error. CDR3 loop: CASSYYYPETGTENPEAFF. The CDR3 region has the DNA TGTGCCAGCAGTTATTATTACCCCGAAACCGGGACAGAGAACCCTGAAGCTTTCTTT. The rearrangement links TRBV11-2 to TRBJ1-1; 7 bases fit TRBD1. The CDR3 runs to 19 residues. CDR1 and CDR2 from the germline V gene are SGHAT and FQNNGV.

This clone was recorded many times. DNA of the CDR3: TGTGCCAGCAGCCACCGGACTAGCGATAGATACGAGCAGTACTTC. Translated, it gives CASSHRTSDRYEQYF. V is TRBV14 and J is TRBJ2-7, with TRBD2 identical over 9 bases. Germline CDR1 and CDR2: SGHDN and FVKESK. The CDR3 is made up of 15 amino acids. With V trimmed by 3 bases and J by 4 bases, 7 bases remained unmatched.

The chain has TRBV11-2 and TRBJ2-7; 7 nucleotides agree with TRBD1. The germline V gene has CDR1 SGHAT and CDR2 FQNNGV. This CDR3 has 14 amino acids. Trimming at V came to 4 bases and at J to 6 bases, leaving 9 bases not matched to a gene. The DNA for the CDR3 is TGTGCCAGCAGCTCCTACAGGGGTGTCAGCGAGCAGTACTTC. Its translation: CASSSYRGVSEQYF.

This chain joins TRBV13 and TRBJ2-3, with TRBD2 matching 11 bases. The germline V gene has CDR1 PRHDT and CDR2 FYEKMQ (reference sequence). Germline trimming cut 2 bases from V and 6 bases from J; bases unmatched to any gene: 1. CDR3 length equals 14 residues. DNA for the CDR3: TGTGCCAGCAGCTTAATAGCGGGAGGGGATACGCAGTATTTT. This gives the protein CASSLIAGGDTQYF. The variable domain in full, with the rest retrieved from reference TRBV13 and TRBJ2-3, is AAGVIQSPRHLIKEKRETATLKCYPIPRHDTVYWYQQGPGQDPQFLISFYEKMQSDKGSIPDRFSAQQFSDYHSELNMSSLELGDSALYFCASSLIAGGDTQYFGPGTRLTVL.

The gene calls are TRBV28 and TRBJ2-1; 7 nucleotides match TRBD2. With V trimmed by 8 bases and J by 7 bases, 14 bases remained unmatched. Germline CDR1 reads MDHEN; CDR2 reads SYDVKM. This CDR3 is built from 15 residues. The CDR3 region is CASFSEGGPMNEQFF. The CDR3 DNA reads TGTGCCAGCTTTAGTGAGGGAGGGCCGATGAATGAGCAGTTCTTC. The full variable domain, rest sourced from reference TRBV28 and TRBJ2-1, is DVKVTQSSRYLVKRTGEKVFLECVQDMDHENMFWYRQDPGLGLRLIYFSYDVKMKEKGDIPEGYSVSREKKERFSLILESASTNQTSMYLCASFSEGGPMNEQFFGPGTRLTVL.

This clone was detected a few times. V and J are TRBV7-8 and TRBJ2-5; TRBD2 matches 14 bases. With V trimmed by 2 bases and J by 5 bases, 4 bases remained unmatched. Germline V gene sequence: CDR1 SGHVS, CDR2 FQNEAQ. There are 16 residues in the CDR3. The CDR3 DNA reads as TGTGCCAGCAGCTTATTCCGACTAGCGGGAGGGGAGACCCAGTACTTC. Amino acids: CASSLFRLAGGETQYF.

V usage is TRBV19 and J usage is TRBJ2-2; D assignment may be TRBD1 or TRBD2 (5 bases each). Germline CDR1 and CDR2: LNHDA and SQIVND (reference sequence). The V end lost 1 base, the J end lost 7 bases, and 10 bases lay between the germline ends. This CDR3 contains 14 residues. CDR3 loop: CASSIGGVGGELFF. The CDR3 DNA sequence: TGTGCCAGTAGTATAGGAGGGGTCGGCGGGGAGCTGTTTTTT.

This clone came up once. The chain joins TRBV28 to TRBJ2-7, with TRBD2 matching 8 bases. Germline V gene sequence: CDR1 MDHEN, CDR2 SYDVKM. This CDR3 contains 15 residues. Germline trimming cut 5 bases from V and 3 bases from J; bases unmatched to any gene: 9. CDR3 nucleotides: TGTGCCAGCAGTCGGGTCCGGGGGGGGATCTACGAGCAGTACTTC. It is translated as CASSRVRGGIYEQYF.

The J gene is TRBJ2-7, the V gene TRBV5-4; weak D call: TRBD1 (6 bases). The V gene's germline CDR1 is SGHNT and CDR2 YYREEE (reference sequence). V gave up 5 bases and J gave up 5 bases, with 20 bases separating them. This CDR3 comprises 15 residues. CDR3 in amino acids: CASRPGELGSHEQYF. The CDR3 DNA reads as TGTGCCAGCAGGCCAGGGGAACTAGGGTCCCACGAGCAGTACTTC.

There are a few counts of this clone. The V call is TRBV29-1, the J call TRBJ1-1, with D possibly matching TRBD1 (5 bases). Germline loops: CDR1 SQVTM, CDR2 ANQGSEA. Trimming removed 5 bases from V and 4 bases from J, with 14 bases in between. The CDR3 extends over 13 amino acids. CDR3 sequence reads: CSVRQGSGTEAFF. The CDR3 nucleotides are TGCAGCGTTCGGCAGGGTTCGGGCACTGAAGCTTTCTTT. Complete variable domain (other parts from reference TRBV29-1 and TRBJ1-1): SAVISQKPSRDICQRGTSLTIQCQVDSQVTMMFWYRQQPGQSLTLIATANQGSEATYESGFVIDKFPISRPNLTFSTLTVSNMSPEDSSIYLCSVRQGSGTEAFFGQGTRLTVV.

The chain recombines TRBV28 with TRBJ2-5, with 9 bases aligning to TRBD2. CDR3 size: 13 residues. Germline loops: CDR1 MDHEN, CDR2 SYDVKM. CDR3 DNA sequence: TGTGCATCCCGCGGGGGGGCGGTGGAGACCCAGTACTTC. It translates to CASRGGAVETQYF.

CDR3 sequence: CASSSSGEKLFF. As DNA, the CDR3 is TGTGCCAGCAGTTCCTCGGGAGAAAAACTGTTTTTT. The rearrangement joins TRBV28 to TRBJ1-4; D unresolved. The CDR3 is made up of 12 amino acids. Germline V lookup: CDR1 MDHEN, CDR2 SYDVKM. The V and J ends lost 4 bases and 8 bases respectively, with 8 bases between them.

This clone was recorded once. This chain connects TRBV5-1 to TRBJ2-3, with a possible D match to TRBD1 (6 bases). V was shortened by 4 bases and J by 2 bases, with 11 bases between the two germline ends. Germline V gives CDR1 SGHRS, CDR2 YFSETQ. This CDR3 comprises 14 residues. CDR3 in DNA: TGCGCCAGCAGCGTCGGACAGTCCACAGATACGCAGTATTTT. Protein product: CASSVGQSTDTQYF.

The V and J genes are TRBV7-9 and TRBJ2-3, with D perhaps given as TRBD1 or TRBD2 (6 bases each). Germline assignment: CDR1 SEHNR and CDR2 FQNEAQ (reference sequence). Trimming stripped 4 bases from V and 0 bases from J, with 17 bases between. The CDR3 contains 17 residues. This CDR3 is CASSSLGGITSTDTQYF. The CDR3, as DNA: TGTGCCAGCAGCTCACTAGGGGGGATAACTAGCACAGATACGCAGTATTTT. The full variable domain, in which reference TRBV7-9 and TRBJ2-3 provide the parts outside the CDR3, is DTGVSQNPRHKITKRGQNVTFRCDPISEHNRLYWYRQTLGQGPEFLTYFQNEAQLEKSRLLSDRFSAERPKGSFSTLEIQRTEQGDSAMYLCASSSLGGITSTDTQYFGPGTRLTVL.

This rearrangement joins TRBV7-5 to TRBJ2-5; the table's D call, TRBD2, has no DNA check behind it. TRBV7-5 represents a pseudogene. CDR3 length: 16 residues. CDR3 sequence reads: CARSRGPDVYQETQYF. For the CDR3, the DNA is TGTGCCAGAAGCAGAGGGCCCGACGTGTACCAAGAGACCCAGTACTTC.

V and J are TRBV5-1 and TRBJ1-1; D ambiguous. The CDR3 is 15 residues long. Trimming took off 0 bases at V and 4 bases at J, with 13 bases between the two ends. Germline values: CDR1 SGHRS, CDR2 YFSETQ. The CDR3 sequence is CASSLEAVLGTEAFF. The CDR3, as DNA: TGCGCCAGCAGCTTGGAGGCGGTCCTGGGCACTGAAGCTTTCTTT.

The chain has TRBV7-6 and TRBJ1-3; D not resolved. CDR1 is SGHVS, CDR2 FNYEAQ, per germline. V gave up 5 bases and J gave up 2 bases, with 19 bases separating them. This CDR3 is 17 amino acids long. The CDR3 here is CASSPRTGGQPGNTIYF. The CDR3 nucleotides are TGTGCCAGCAGCCCTAGAACGGGAGGGCAGCCTGGAAACACCATATATTTT.

This chain connects TRBV2 to TRBJ1-1; 7 bases line up with TRBD1. Germline values: CDR1 SNHLY, CDR2 FYNNEI. Trimming at V came to 6 bases and at J to 3 bases, leaving 4 bases not matched to a gene. This CDR3 is 13 amino acids long. CDR3 DNA: TGTGCCAGCAGAGAACAGGGGTACACTGAAGCTTTCTTT. It codes for CASREQGYTEAFF.

This sequence joins TRBV4-3 and TRBJ2-7; D unclear. CDR1 and CDR2 from the germline V gene are LGHNA and YSLEER. V lost 0 bases and J lost 2, with 11 bases in between. This CDR3 is 15 amino acids long. This chain's CDR3 is CASSQESQSTYEQYF. As DNA, the CDR3 is TGCGCCAGCAGCCAAGAGTCACAGAGTACCTACGAGCAGTACTTC.

The J gene is TRBJ2-3, the V gene TRBV7-2; 8 bases fit TRBD1. This CDR3 is built from 16 residues. Germline CDR1 SGHTA, CDR2 FQGNSA. J gave up 2 bases and V 5 bases, and 9 bases lay outside the gene matches. CDR3 sequence reads: CASSPFGQGLTDTQYF. CDR3 DNA: TGTGCCAGCAGCCCCTTCGGACAGGGCCTCACAGATACGCAGTATTTT.

CDR3 nucleotide sequence: TGTGCCAGCAGCTTAGGATATGGGGAGACCCAGTACTTC. Its translation: CASSLGYGETQYF. The J gene is TRBJ2-5, the V gene TRBV7-9; D remains ambiguous. This CDR3 region has 13 residues. Trimming stripped 1 base from V and 5 bases from J, with 8 bases between. The germline CDR1 and CDR2 sequences are SEHNR and FQNEAQ (reference sequence).

Only one count was recorded for this clone. The chain links TRBV28 to TRBJ1-3; D is ambiguous. The CDR3 consists of 18 residues. Germline CDR1 MDHEN, CDR2 SYDVKM. Trimming stripped 5 bases from V and 0 bases from J, with 20 bases between. CDR3 amino acids: CASSPIYGLYFSGNTIYF. DNA for the CDR3: TGTGCCAGCAGTCCAATTTACGGGTTATACTTCTCTGGAAACACCATATATTTT.

This sequence joins TRBV11-2 and TRBJ2-7; 7 bases are shared with TRBD1. The CDR3 consists of 13 residues. CDR1 is SGHAT and CDR2 is FQNNGV in the germline V gene. J lost 2 bases, V lost 5 bases, and 3 bases had no gene match. The CDR3 DNA reads TGTGCCAGCAGCCCAGGGGGAACCTACGAGCAGTACTTC. It yields the protein CASSPGGTYEQYF.

CDR3 loop: CASSPGTDQETQYF. The CDR3 DNA reads as TGTGCCAGCTCACCTGGGACAGACCAAGAGACCCAGTACTTC. The chain combines TRBV18 with TRBJ2-5, with 7 bases lining up with TRBD1. The CDR3 consists of 14 residues. V gave up 3 bases and J gave up 0 bases; unmatched junction bases: 1. Germline loops: CDR1 KGHSH, CDR2 LQKENI.